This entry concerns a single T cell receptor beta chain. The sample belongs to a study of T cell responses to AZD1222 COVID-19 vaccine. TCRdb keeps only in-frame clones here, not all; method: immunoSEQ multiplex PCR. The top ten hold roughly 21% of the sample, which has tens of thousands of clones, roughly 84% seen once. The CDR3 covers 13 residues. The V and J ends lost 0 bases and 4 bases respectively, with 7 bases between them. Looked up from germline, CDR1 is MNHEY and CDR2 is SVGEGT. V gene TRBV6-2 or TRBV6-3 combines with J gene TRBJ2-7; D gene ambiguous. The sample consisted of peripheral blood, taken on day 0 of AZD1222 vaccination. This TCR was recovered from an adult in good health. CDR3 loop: CASSYSNSYEQYF. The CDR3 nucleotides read TGTGCCAGCAGTTACTCGAATAGTTACGAGCAGTACTTC.